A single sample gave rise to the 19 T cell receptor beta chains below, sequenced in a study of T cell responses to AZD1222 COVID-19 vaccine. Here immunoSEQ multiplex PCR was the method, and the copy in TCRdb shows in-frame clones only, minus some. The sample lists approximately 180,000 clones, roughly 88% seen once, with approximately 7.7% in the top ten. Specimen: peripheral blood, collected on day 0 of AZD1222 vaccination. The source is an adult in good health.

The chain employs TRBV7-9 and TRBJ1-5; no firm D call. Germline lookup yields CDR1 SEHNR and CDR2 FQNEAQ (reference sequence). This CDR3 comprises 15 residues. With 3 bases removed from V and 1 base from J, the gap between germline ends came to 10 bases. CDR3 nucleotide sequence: TGTGCCAGCAGCTTGGTCGGGGAGAGCAATCAGCCCCAGCATTTT. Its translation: CASSLVGESNQPQHF.

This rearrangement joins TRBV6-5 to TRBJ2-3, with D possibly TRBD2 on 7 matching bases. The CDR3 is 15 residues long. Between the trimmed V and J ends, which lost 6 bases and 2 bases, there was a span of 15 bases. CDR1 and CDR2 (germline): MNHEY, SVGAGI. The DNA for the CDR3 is TGTGCCAGCAGCCATGCGGCGGGGGCCACAGATACGCAGTATTTT. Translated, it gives CASSHAAGATDTQYF.

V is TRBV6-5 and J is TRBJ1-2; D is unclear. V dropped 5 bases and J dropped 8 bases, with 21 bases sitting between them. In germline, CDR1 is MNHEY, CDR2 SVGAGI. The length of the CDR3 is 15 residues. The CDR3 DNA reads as TGTGCCAGCAGTCCCGGGAGGGCTCCGAGGGCCGGCTACACCTTC. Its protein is CASSPGRAPRAGYTF.

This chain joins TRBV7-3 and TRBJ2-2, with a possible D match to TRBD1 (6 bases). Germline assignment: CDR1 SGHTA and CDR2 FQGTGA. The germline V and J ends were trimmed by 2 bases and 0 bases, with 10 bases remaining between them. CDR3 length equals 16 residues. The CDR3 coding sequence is TGTGCCAGCAGCTTAGTTCGGACAGCGAACACCGGGGAGCTGTTTTTT. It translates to CASSLVRTANTGELFF.

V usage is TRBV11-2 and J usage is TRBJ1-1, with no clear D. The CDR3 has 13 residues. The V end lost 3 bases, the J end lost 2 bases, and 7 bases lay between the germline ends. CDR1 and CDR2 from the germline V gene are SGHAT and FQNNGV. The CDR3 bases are TGTGCCAGCAGCTTCCGGGGTAACACTGAAGCTTTCTTT. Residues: CASSFRGNTEAFF. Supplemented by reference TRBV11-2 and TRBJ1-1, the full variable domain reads EAGVAQSPRYKIIEKRQSVAFWCNPISGHATLYWYQQILGQGPKLLIQFQNNGVVDDSQLPKDRFSAERLKGVDSTLKIQPAKLEDSAVYLCASSFRGNTEAFFGQGTRLTVV.

CDR3 sequence: CASSYRGVGELFF. In DNA form, the CDR3 reads TGTGCCAGCAGTTACCGGGGGGTCGGGGAGCTGTTTTTT. This chain joins TRBV6-5 and TRBJ2-2, with 7 positions matching TRBD2. The CDR3 has 13 amino acids. The J segment lost 7 bases and the V segment lost 2 bases, leaving 1 base of the junction unmatched. The V gene's germline CDR1 is MNHEY and CDR2 SVGAGI.

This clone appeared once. For the CDR3, the DNA is TGCAGTGCTAGTGCCCAGAAATACGAGCAGTACTTC. Protein sequence: CSASAQKYEQYF. The chain employs TRBV20-1 and TRBJ2-7; D is unclear. The V end was cut by 3 bases, the J end by 4 bases, with 10 bases between. The CDR3 has 12 amino acids. Germline loops: CDR1 DFQATT, CDR2 SNEGSKA (reference sequence).

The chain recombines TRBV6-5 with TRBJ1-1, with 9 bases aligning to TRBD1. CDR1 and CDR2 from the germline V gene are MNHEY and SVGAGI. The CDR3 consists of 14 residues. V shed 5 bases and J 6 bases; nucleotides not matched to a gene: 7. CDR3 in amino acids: CASSRGQGHSEAFF. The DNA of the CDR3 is TGTGCCAGCAGTAGGGGACAGGGTCACTCTGAAGCTTTCTTT.

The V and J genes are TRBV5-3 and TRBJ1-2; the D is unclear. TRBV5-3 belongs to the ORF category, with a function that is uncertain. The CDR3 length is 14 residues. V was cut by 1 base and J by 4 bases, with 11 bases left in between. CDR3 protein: CARSLLGVGYGYTF. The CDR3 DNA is TGTGCCAGAAGCTTGCTCGGGGTCGGCTATGGCTACACCTTC.

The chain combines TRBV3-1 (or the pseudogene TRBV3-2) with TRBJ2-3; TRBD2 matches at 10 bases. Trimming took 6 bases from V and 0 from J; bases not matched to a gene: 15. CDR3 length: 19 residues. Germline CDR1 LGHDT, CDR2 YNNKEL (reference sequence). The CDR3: CASRRGLAEGIPSTDTQYF. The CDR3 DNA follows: TGTGCCAGCAGGCGCGGACTAGCGGAGGGAATTCCTAGCACAGATACGCAGTATTTT.

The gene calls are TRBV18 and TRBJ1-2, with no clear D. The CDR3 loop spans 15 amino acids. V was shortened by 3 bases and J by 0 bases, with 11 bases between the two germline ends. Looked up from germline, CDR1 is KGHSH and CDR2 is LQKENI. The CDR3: CASSPGWNTNYGYTF. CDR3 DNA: TGTGCCAGCTCACCGGGATGGAATACTAACTATGGCTACACCTTC.

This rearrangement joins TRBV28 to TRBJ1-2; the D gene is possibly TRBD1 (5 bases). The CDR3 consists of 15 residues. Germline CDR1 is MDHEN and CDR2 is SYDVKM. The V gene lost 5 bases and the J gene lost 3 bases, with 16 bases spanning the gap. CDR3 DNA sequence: TGTGCCAGCAGTACGATTGGGGGGGAAGACTATGGCTACACCTTC. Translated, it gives CASSTIGGEDYGYTF.

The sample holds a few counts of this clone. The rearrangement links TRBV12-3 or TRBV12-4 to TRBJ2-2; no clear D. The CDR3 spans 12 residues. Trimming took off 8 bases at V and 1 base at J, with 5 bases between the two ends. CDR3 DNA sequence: TGTGCCAGCGGGCAGAACACCGGGGAGCTGTTTTTT. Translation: CASGQNTGELFF.

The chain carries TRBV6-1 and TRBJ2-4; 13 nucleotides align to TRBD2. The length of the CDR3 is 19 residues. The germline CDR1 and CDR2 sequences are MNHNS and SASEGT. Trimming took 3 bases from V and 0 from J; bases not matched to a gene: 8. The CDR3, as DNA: TGTGCCAGCAGTGACGTCCCGGGACTAGCGGGGAGAGCCAAAAACATTCAGTACTTC. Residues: CASSDVPGLAGRAKNIQYF.

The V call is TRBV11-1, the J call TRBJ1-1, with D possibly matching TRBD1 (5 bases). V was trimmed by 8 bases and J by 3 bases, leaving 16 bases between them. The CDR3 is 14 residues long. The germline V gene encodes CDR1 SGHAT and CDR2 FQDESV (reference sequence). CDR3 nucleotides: TGTGCCAGCGCGGGGGAGGCCTACCACACTGAAGCTTTCTTT. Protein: CASAGEAYHTEAFF.

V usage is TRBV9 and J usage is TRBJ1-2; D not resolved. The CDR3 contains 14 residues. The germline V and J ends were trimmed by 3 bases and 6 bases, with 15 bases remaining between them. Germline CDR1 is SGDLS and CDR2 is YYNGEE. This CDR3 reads CASSALTVGDGYTF. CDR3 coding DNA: TGTGCCAGCAGCGCCCTCACTGTGGGCGATGGCTACACCTTC.

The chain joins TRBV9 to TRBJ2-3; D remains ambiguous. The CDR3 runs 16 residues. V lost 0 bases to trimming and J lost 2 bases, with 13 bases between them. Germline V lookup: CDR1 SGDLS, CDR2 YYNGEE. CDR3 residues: CASSVAPGPPTDTQYF. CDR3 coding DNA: TGTGCCAGCAGCGTAGCTCCGGGCCCTCCCACAGATACGCAGTATTTT.

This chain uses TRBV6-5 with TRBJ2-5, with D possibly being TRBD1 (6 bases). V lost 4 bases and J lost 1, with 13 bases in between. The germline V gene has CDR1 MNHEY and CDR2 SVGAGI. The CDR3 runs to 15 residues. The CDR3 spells CASSSPRGPQETQYF. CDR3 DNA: TGTGCCAGCAGTTCCCCCAGGGGCCCCCAAGAGACCCAGTACTTC.

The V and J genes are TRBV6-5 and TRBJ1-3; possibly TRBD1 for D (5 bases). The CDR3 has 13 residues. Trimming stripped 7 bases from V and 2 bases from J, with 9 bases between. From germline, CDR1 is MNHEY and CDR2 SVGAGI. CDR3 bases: TGTGCCAGCACAGGGATCACTGGAAACACCATATATTTT. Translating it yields CASTGITGNTIYF.